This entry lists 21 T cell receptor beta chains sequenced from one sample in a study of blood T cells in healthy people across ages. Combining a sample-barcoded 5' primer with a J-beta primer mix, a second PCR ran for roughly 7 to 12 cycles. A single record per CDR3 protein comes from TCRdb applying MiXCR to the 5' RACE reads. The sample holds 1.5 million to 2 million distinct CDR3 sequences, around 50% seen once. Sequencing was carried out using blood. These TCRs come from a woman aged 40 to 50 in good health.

This CDR3 is CASSPKRRYGYTF. The CDR3 bases are TGTGCCAGCAGTCCTAAACGGAGATATGGCTACACCTTC. The chain joins TRBV28 to TRBJ1-2; D ambiguous. The CDR3 extends over 13 amino acids. The ends were cut back, 5 bases at V and 5 bases at J, with 12 bases in the middle. Germline CDR1 and CDR2: MDHEN and SYDVKM.

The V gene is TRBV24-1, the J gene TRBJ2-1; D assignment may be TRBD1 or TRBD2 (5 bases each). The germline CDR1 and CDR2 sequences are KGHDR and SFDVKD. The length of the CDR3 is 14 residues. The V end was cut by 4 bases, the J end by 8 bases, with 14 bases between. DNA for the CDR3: TGTGCCACCAGTGACCGGGACCTAGGCGATGAGCAGTTCTTC. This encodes CATSDRDLGDEQFF.

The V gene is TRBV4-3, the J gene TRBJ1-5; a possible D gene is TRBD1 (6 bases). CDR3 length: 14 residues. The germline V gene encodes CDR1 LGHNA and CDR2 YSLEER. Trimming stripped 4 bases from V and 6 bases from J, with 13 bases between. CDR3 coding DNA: TGCGCCAGCAGCCGAAACAGGGAGACTCAGCCCCAGCATTTT. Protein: CASSRNRETQPQHF.

CDR3 in DNA: TGTGCCAGCAGTGAACAGGGGGTCAAGTCTGGGGCCAACGTCCTGACTTTC. Translation gives CASSEQGVKSGANVLTF. The chain combines TRBV28 with TRBJ2-6, with 8 bases that match TRBD1. V gave up 5 bases and J gave up 1 base; unmatched junction bases: 7. This CDR3 comprises 17 residues. Germline assignment: CDR1 MDHEN and CDR2 SYDVKM.

CDR3 sequence: CASSVGAGGTYEQYF. CDR3 DNA sequence: TGTGCCAGCAGCGTAGGGGCAGGGGGGACCTACGAGCAGTACTTC. This chain uses TRBV9 with TRBJ2-7, with D perhaps TRBD1 (7 bases). V was pared by 0 bases and J by 2 bases, with 12 bases between. Germline CDR1 and CDR2: SGDLS and YYNGEE. The CDR3 is made up of 15 amino acids. Together with reference TRBV9 and TRBJ2-7, the CDR3 gives the full variable domain: DSGVTQTPKHLITATGQRVTLRCSPRSGDLSVYWYQQSLDQGLQFLIQYYNGEERAKGNILERFSAQQFPDLHSELNLSSLELGDSALYFCASSVGAGGTYEQYFGPGTRLTVT.

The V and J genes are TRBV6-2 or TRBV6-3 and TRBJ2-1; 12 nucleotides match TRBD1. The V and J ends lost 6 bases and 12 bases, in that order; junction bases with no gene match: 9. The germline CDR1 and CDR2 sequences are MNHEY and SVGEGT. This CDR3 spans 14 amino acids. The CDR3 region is CASSNRDRGQGQFF. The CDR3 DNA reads TGTGCCAGCAGCAACCGGGACAGGGGGCAAGGGCAGTTCTTC.

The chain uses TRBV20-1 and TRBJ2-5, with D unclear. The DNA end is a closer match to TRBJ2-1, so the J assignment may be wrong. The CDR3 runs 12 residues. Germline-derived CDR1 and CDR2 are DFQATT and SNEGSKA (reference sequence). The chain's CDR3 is CSASSVQETQFF. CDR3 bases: TGCAGTGCTAGTTCGGTCCAAGAGACCCAGTTCTTC.

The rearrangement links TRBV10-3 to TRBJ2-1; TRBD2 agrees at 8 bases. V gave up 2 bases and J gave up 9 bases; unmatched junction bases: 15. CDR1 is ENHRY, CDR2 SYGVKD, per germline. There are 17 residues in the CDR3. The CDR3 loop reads CAISEPPGRVKRGEQFF. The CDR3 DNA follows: TGTGCCATCAGTGAGCCCCCCGGGAGGGTCAAGCGTGGTGAGCAGTTCTTC.

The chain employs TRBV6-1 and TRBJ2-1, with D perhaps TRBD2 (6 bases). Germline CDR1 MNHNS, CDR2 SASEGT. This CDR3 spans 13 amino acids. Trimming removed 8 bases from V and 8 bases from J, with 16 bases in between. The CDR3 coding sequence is TGTGCCAGCTACCCGGGGGTTGAGGATGAGCAGTTCTTC. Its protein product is CASYPGVEDEQFF.

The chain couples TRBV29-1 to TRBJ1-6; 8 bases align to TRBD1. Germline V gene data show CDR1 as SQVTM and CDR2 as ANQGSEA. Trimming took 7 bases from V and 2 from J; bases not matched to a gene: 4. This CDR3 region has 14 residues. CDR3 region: CSARTGPYNSPLHF. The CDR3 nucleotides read TGCAGCGCTAGGACAGGGCCCTATAATTCACCCCTCCACTTT.

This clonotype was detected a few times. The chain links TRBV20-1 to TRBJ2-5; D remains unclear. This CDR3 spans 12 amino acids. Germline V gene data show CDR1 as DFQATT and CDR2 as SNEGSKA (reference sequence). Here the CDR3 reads CSNTRKTGTQYF. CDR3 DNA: TGCAGCAACACCCGAAAAACCGGGACCCAGTACTTC.

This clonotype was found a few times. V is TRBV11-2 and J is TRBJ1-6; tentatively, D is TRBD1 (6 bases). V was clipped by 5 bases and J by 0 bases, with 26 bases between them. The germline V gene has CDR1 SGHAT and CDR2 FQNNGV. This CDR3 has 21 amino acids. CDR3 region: CASSLGTFPQWASSYNSPLHF. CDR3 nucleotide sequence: TGTGCCAGCAGCCTAGGGACATTCCCACAATGGGCCAGCTCCTATAATTCACCCCTCCACTTT.

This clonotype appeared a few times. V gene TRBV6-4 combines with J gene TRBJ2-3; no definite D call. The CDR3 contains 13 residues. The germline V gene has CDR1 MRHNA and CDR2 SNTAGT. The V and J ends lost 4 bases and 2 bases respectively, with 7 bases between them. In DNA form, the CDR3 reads TGTGCCAGCAGTGCGATCTACACAGATACGCAGTATTTT. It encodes CASSAIYTDTQYF.

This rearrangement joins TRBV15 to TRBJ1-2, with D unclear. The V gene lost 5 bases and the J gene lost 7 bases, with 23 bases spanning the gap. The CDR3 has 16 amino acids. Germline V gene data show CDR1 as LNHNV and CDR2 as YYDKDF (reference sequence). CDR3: CATSLTNIGRVGGYTF. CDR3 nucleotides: TGTGCCACCAGCCTAACGAACATCGGTCGTGTGGGTGGCTACACCTTC.

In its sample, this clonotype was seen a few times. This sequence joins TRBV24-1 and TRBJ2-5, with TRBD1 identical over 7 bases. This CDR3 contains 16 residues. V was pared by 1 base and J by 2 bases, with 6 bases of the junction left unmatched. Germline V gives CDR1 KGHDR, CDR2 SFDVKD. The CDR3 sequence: CATSDFPQGRQETQYF. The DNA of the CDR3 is TGTGCCACCAGTGATTTTCCACAGGGGCGGCAAGAGACCCAGTACTTC.

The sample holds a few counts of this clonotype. CDR3 bases: TGTGCCAGCAGTTACTCGATATCGGGGGGGCAGGAGACCCAGTACTTC. Protein sequence: CASSYSISGGQETQYF. The chain links TRBV6-5 to TRBJ2-5; 8 bases agree with TRBD2. This CDR3 contains 16 residues. After removal of 0 bases from V and 5 bases from J, the junction contained 8 bases not matched to a gene. Germline CDR1 reads MNHEY; CDR2 reads SVGAGI.

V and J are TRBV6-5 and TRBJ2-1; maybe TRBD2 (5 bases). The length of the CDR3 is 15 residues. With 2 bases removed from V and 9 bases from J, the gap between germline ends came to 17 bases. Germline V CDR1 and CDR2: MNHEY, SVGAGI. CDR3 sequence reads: CASSYRRGSMIEQFF. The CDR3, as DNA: TGTGCCAGCAGTTACAGGCGAGGGTCAATGATTGAGCAGTTCTTC.

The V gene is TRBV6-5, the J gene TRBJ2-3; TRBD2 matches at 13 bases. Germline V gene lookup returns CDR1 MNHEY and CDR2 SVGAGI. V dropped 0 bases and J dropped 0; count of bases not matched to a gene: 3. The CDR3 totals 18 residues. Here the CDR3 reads CASSYSTGLAGSTDTQYF. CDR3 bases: TGTGCCAGCAGTTACTCGACGGGACTAGCGGGGAGCACAGATACGCAGTATTTT.

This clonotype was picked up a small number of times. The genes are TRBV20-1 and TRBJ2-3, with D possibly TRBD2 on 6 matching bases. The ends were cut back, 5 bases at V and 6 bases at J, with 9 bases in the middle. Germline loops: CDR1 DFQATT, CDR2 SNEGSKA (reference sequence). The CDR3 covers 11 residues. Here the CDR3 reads CSAALADTQYF. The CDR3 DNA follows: TGCAGTGCTGCCCTAGCGGATACGCAGTATTTT.

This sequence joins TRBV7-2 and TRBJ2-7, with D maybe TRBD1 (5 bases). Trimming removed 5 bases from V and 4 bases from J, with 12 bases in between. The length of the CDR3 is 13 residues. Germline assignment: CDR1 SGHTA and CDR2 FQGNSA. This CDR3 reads CASSSDSYYEQYF. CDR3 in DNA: TGTGCCAGCAGCAGCGACAGTTATTACGAGCAGTACTTC.

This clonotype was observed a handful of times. The CDR3 is CASSQRDGRNIQYF. The CDR3 bases are TGTGCCAGCAGCCAACGGGACGGAAGAAACATTCAGTACTTC. The chain has TRBV28 and TRBJ2-4, with D perhaps assigned TRBD1 or TRBD2 (5 bases each). The CDR3 runs 14 residues. Per germline, CDR1 MDHEN and CDR2 SYDVKM. V dropped 6 bases and J dropped 6 bases, with 15 bases sitting between them.